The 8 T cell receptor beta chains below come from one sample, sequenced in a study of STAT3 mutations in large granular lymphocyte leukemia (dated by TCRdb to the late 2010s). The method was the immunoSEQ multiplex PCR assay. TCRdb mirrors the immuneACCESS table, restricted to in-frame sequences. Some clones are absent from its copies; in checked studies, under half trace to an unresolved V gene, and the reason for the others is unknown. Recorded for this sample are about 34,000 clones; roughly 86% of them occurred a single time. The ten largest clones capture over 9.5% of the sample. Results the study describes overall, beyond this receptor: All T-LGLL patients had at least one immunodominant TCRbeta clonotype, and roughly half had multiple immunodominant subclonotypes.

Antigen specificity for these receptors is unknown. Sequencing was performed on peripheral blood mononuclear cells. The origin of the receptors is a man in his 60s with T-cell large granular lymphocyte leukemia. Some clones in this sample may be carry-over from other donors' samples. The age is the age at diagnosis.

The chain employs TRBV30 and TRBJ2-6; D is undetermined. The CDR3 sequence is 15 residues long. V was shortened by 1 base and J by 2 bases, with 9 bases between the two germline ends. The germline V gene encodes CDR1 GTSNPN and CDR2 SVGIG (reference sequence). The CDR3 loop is CAWSEQTPGANVLTF. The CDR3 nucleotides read TGTGCCTGGAGTGAACAGACTCCTGGGGCCAACGTCCTGACTTTC.

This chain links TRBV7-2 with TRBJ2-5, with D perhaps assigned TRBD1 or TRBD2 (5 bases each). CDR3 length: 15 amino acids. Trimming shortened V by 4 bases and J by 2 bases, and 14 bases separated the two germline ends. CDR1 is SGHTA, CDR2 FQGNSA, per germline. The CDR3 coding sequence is TGTGCCAGCAGCTGGATGAGGGGTTCACAAGAGACCCAGTACTTC. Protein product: CASSWMRGSQETQYF.

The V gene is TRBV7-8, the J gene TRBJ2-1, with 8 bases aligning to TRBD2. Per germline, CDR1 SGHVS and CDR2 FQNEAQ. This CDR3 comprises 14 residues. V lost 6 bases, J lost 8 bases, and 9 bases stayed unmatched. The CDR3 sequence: CASRGRTSWDEQFF. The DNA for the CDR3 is TGTGCCAGCAGGGGGCGGACTAGCTGGGATGAGCAGTTCTTC. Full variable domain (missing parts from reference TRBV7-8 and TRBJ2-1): GAGVSQSPRYKVAKRGQDVALRCDPISGHVSLFWYQQALGQGPEFLTYFQNEAQLDKSGLPSDRFFAERPEGSVSTLKIQRTQQEDSAVYLCASRGRTSWDEQFFGPGTRLTVL.

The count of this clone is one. CDR3 residues: CASSFLAGSDGYTF. The CDR3 DNA follows: TGCGCCAGCAGCTTTCTGGCAGGGAGCGATGGCTACACCTTC. This chain uses TRBV5-1 with TRBJ1-2; D is possibly TRBD1 (5 bases). V lost 2 bases, J lost 6 bases, and 14 bases lay in between. Germline V gene lookup returns CDR1 SGHRS and CDR2 YFSETQ. This CDR3 comprises 14 residues.

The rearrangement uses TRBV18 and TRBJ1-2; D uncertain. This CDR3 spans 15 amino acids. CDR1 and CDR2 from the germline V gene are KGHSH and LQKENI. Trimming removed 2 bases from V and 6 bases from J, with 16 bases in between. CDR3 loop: CASSPLREGVHGYTF. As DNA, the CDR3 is TGTGCCAGCTCACCATTGAGGGAGGGAGTCCATGGCTACACCTTC. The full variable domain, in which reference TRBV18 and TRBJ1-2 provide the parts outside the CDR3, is NAGVMQNPRHLVRRRGQEARLRCSPMKGHSHVYWYRQLPEEGLKFMVYLQKENIIDESGMPKERFSAEFPKEGPSILRIQQVVRGDSAAYFCASSPLREGVHGYTFGSGTRLTVV.

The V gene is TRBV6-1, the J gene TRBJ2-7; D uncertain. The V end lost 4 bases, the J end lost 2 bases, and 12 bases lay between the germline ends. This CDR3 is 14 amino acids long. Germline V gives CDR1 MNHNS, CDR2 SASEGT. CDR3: CASSGRNGAYEQYF. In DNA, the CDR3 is TGTGCCAGCAGTGGCCGTAATGGTGCCTACGAGCAGTACTTC.

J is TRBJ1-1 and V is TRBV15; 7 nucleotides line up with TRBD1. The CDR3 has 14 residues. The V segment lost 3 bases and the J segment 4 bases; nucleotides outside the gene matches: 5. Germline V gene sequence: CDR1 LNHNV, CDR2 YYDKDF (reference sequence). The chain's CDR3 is CATSSRQGGTEAFF. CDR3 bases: TGTGCCACCAGCAGTAGACAGGGAGGCACTGAAGCTTTCTTT. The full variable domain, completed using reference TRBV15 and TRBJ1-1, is DAMVIQNPRYQVTQFGKPVTLSCSQTLNHNVMYWYQQKSSQAPKLLFHYYDKDFNNEADTPDNFQSRRPNTSFCFLDIRSPGLGDTAMYLCATSSRQGGTEAFFGQGTRLTVV.

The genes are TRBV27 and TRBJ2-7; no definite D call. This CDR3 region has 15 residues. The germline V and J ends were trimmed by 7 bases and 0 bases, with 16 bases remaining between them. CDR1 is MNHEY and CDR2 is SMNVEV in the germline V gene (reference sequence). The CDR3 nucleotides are TGTGCCAGCATTATGGCAGCGAGTGCCTCCTACGAGCAGTACTTC. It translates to CASIMAASASYEQYF.